This entry lists 10 T cell receptor beta chains sequenced from one sample in a study of cytomegalovirus exposure and HLA in healthy donors. The primer mix had 60 Vbeta and 13 Jbeta primers. The data were produced by immunoSEQ multiplex PCR, yet TCRdb's version contains in-frame clones alone and is incomplete. This table has 150,000 to 200,000 clones, about 88% appearing once. The sample was PBMCs. These receptors were taken from a woman between 18 and 29 years old in good health and CMV-seronegative.

The chain uses TRBV4-1 and TRBJ1-5, with 7 bases aligning to TRBD1. The ends lost 1 base at V and 1 base at J; junction bases unmatched: 7. Germline values: CDR1 MGHRA, CDR2 YSYEKL. CDR3 length equals 17 residues. The CDR3 spells CASSQGRGRGSNQPQHF. CDR3 sequence (DNA): TGCGCCAGCAGCCAAGGAAGGGGGCGAGGGAGCAATCAGCCCCAGCATTTT.

This chain uses TRBV23-1 with TRBJ2-6; possibly TRBD1 for D (6 bases). TRBV23-1 is known as an ORF, though its function is uncertain. The CDR3 runs 15 residues. V lost 3 bases and J 0 bases, leaving 6 bases between the germline ends. The CDR3 loop is CASSQGASGANVLTF. The CDR3 DNA is TGCGCCAGCAGTCAGGGGGCCTCTGGGGCCAACGTCCTGACTTTC.

This clone was seen a few times. The junction does not match germline at one end; this may be a read error. J is TRBJ2-3 and V is TRBV6-1; 7 positions match TRBD1. There are 15 residues in the CDR3. Germline V gives CDR1 MNHNS, CDR2 SASEGT. Here the CDR3 reads CASREGTVPPGTQYF. The CDR3 nucleotides read TGTGCCAGCAGGGAAGGGACAGTACCACCAGGTACGCAGTATTTT.

The chain couples TRBV5-4 to TRBJ2-7, with 13 bases that match TRBD2. The germline V gene encodes CDR1 SGHNT and CDR2 YYREEE (reference sequence). The trim removed 0 bases at V and 7 bases at J, leaving 7 bases unmatched. The CDR3 loop spans 16 amino acids. The CDR3 DNA follows: TGTGCCAGCAGCTTGGGGACTAGCGGGGGAAGGAGAGAGCAGTACTTC. Amino acid sequence: CASSLGTSGGRREQYF.

Written as DNA, the CDR3 is TGTGCCAGCAGTTCCCCGTTGGACTGGGGTGGCGAGCAGTACTTC. It translates to CASSSPLDWGGEQYF. The chain has TRBV28 and TRBJ2-7, with D possibly TRBD2 on 5 matching bases. The germline V gene encodes CDR1 MDHEN and CDR2 SYDVKM. The CDR3 loop spans 15 amino acids. Trimming removed 4 bases at V and 6 bases at J, with 19 bases between.

The rearrangement links TRBV19 to TRBJ1-3; no clear D. V lost 7 bases to trimming and J lost 8 bases, with 9 bases between them. Germline V gene lookup returns CDR1 LNHDA and CDR2 SQIVND (reference sequence). This CDR3 is built from 11 residues. Here the CDR3 reads CASKQLDTIYF. As DNA, the CDR3 is TGTGCCAGTAAACAACTAGACACCATATATTTT. Supplemented by reference TRBV19 and TRBJ1-3, the full variable domain reads DGGITQSPKYLFRKEGQNVTLSCEQNLNHDAMYWYRQDPGQGLRLIYYSQIVNDFQKGDIAEGYSVSREKKESFPLTVTSAQKNPTAFYLCASKQLDTIYFGEGSWLTVV.

On this clone: Other DNA sequences in this sample translate to the same CDR3. The gene calls are TRBV28 and TRBJ1-4, with unresolved D. V was trimmed by 3 bases and J by 6 bases, leaving 20 bases between them. Looked up from germline, CDR1 is MDHEN and CDR2 is SYDVKM. The CDR3 is 17 residues long. CDR3 nucleotide sequence: TGTGCCAGCAGTTTTCTGGCCCCAGGAGGCCGGGATGAAAAACTGTTTTTT. It encodes CASSFLAPGGRDEKLFF.

The V call is TRBV5-6, the J call TRBJ1-2; D call uncertain. This CDR3 has 13 amino acids. Germline V gene lookup returns CDR1 SGHDT and CDR2 YYEEEE. V lost 4 bases, J lost 4 bases, and 11 bases lay in between. The CDR3 nucleotides read TGTGCCAGCAGCCCGGGTCGATCCTATGGCTACACCTTC. Its translation is CASSPGRSYGYTF.

The chain carries TRBV30 and TRBJ2-2, with 7 bases that match TRBD1. The CDR3 sequence is 15 residues long. In germline, CDR1 is GTSNPN, CDR2 SVGIG (reference sequence). The V segment lost 2 bases and the J segment 5 bases; nucleotides outside the gene matches: 8. This CDR3 is CAWSFRDRETGELFF. The CDR3 DNA is TGTGCCTGGAGTTTCCGGGACAGAGAGACCGGGGAGCTGTTTTTT.

The chain recombines TRBV7-6 with TRBJ2-7; a weak D match, TRBD1 (6 bases). The germline V gene has CDR1 SGHVS and CDR2 FNYEAQ. The V end was cut by 5 bases, the J end by 2 bases, with 7 bases between. The CDR3 loop spans 12 amino acids. This CDR3 is CASSGQTYEQYF. The CDR3, as DNA: TGTGCCAGCAGCGGACAGACCTACGAGCAGTACTTC.